Following are 23 T cell receptor beta chains from one sample sequenced in a study of siplizumab effects on memory and regulatory T cells (dated by TCRdb to between 2018 and 2020). Library preparation employed the immunoSEQ multiplex PCR assay. TCRdb obtained this table from immuneACCESS and retained in-frame rearrangements with V and J assigned. These tables miss some clones; where compared with another copy, unresolved V genes account for less than half of the shortfall, and the remainder is unexplained. Counted in this sample were around 6,700 clones; approximately 60% of them appeared once. Roughly 15% of the sample is taken by the ten largest. The sequencing input was effector memory CD8+ T cells sorted from blood. Per the publication, the cell subset or site label means: unstimulated CD8+ effector memory T cells. The receptors originated from a human donor in good health.

With respect to this clone: In the same sample, other DNA sequences code for this CDR3. The chain joins TRBV4-3 to TRBJ2-1, with D possibly TRBD2 on 5 matching bases. In germline, CDR1 is LGHNA, CDR2 YSLEER. Trimming stripped 0 bases from V and 6 bases from J, with 9 bases between. The length of the CDR3 is 14 residues. The CDR3 DNA reads as TGCGCCAGCAGCCAAGACTTAGGAGGCAATGAGCAGTTCTTC. Translating it yields CASSQDLGGNEQFF.

This clone was seen a handful of times. This chain uses TRBV18 with TRBJ2-1; the D is unclear. V lost 0 bases, J lost 8 bases, and 17 bases lay in between. Germline lookup yields CDR1 KGHSH and CDR2 LQKENI. This CDR3 region has 16 residues. In DNA, the CDR3 is TGTGCCAGCTCACCACCGGGCGAGTGGGGTATCGATGAGCAGTTCTTC. Amino acid sequence: CASSPPGEWGIDEQFF.

This clone was observed once. This sequence joins TRBV9 and TRBJ2-5; 12 nucleotides align to TRBD2. Germline assignment: CDR1 SGDLS and CDR2 YYNGEE. The V segment lost 3 bases and the J segment 3 bases; nucleotides outside the gene matches: 0. CDR3 length: 14 amino acids. CDR3 bases: TGTGCCAGCAGCGCTAGCGGGGGGGAAGAGACCCAGTACTTC. This encodes CASSASGGEETQYF.

The chain couples TRBV4-3 to TRBJ2-5; 7 bases agree with TRBD1. CDR1 and CDR2 (germline): LGHNA, YSLEER. V lost 3 bases and J lost 5; bases outside the gene matches: 9. The CDR3 totals 15 residues. The CDR3 nucleotides are TGCGCCAGCAGCCAGGCCAAGACAGGGTGGGAGACCCAGTACTTC. Translation gives CASSQAKTGWETQYF.

The genes are TRBV6-4 and TRBJ2-1; 11 bases line up with TRBD2. CDR1 is MRHNA, CDR2 SNTAGT, per germline. The CDR3 consists of 16 residues. Trimming removed 4 bases from V and 5 bases from J; junction bases left unmatched: 7. The CDR3 DNA is TGTGCCAGCAGTGGCACCGGGACTAGCGGACACAATGAGCAGTTCTTC. Its translation: CASSGTGTSGHNEQFF.

CDR3 coding DNA: TGTGCCAGCAGCCCCGGGCGAGTCCGGGAGACCCAGTACTTC. The encoded protein is CASSPGRVRETQYF. This chain uses TRBV9 with TRBJ2-5, with D hard to call. The CDR3 sequence is 14 residues long. Germline V gene lookup returns CDR1 SGDLS and CDR2 YYNGEE. V was pared by 4 bases and J by 5 bases, with 15 bases between.

V gene TRBV7-9 combines with J gene TRBJ2-6, with D tentatively TRBD1 (6 bases). V lost 4 bases and J 12 bases, leaving 13 bases between the germline ends. Per germline, CDR1 SEHNR and CDR2 FQNEAQ (reference sequence). CDR3 length: 13 amino acids. The chain's CDR3 is CASSSSGVLVLTF. CDR3 sequence (DNA): TGTGCCAGCAGCTCCTCAGGGGTCCTCGTCCTGACTTTC.

The chain links TRBV6-1 to TRBJ2-3; 7 bases match TRBD2. Germline values: CDR1 MNHNS, CDR2 SASEGT. The CDR3 covers 16 residues. V gave up 1 base and J gave up 4 bases; unmatched junction bases: 8. The CDR3 loop reads CASSEVGGAGADTQYF. As DNA, the CDR3 is TGTGCCAGCAGTGAAGTGGGAGGGGCTGGCGCAGATACGCAGTATTTT.

This clone was seen a few times. The V call is TRBV6-4, the J call TRBJ1-5; the D is unclear. CDR1 is MRHNA, CDR2 SNTAGT, per germline. The V gene lost 3 bases and the J gene lost 1 base, with 4 bases spanning the gap. There are 13 residues in the CDR3. CDR3 DNA sequence: TGTGCCAGCAGTGAGAGGAGCAATCAGCCCCAGCATTTT. It is translated as CASSERSNQPQHF.

This clone was observed a handful of times. The rearrangement links TRBV15 to TRBJ1-5; no firm D call. Germline lookup yields CDR1 LNHNV and CDR2 YYDKDF (reference sequence). Trimming pared 3 bases from V and 2 bases from J, leaving 14 bases between. This CDR3 is built from 16 residues. Here the CDR3 DNA reads TGTGCCACCAGCAGCGAAGGTTTGGATGGCAATCAGCCCCAGCATTTT. This codes for CATSSEGLDGNQPQHF. Full variable domain (missing parts from reference TRBV15 and TRBJ1-5): DAMVIQNPRYQVTQFGKPVTLSCSQTLNHNVMYWYQQKSSQAPKLLFHYYDKDFNNEADTPDNFQSRRPNTSFCFLDIRSPGLGDTAMYLCATSSEGLDGNQPQHFGDGTRLSIL.

The V gene is TRBV7-9, the J gene TRBJ2-1; 8 positions match TRBD2. The V segment lost 11 bases and the J segment 5 bases; nucleotides outside the gene matches: 5. The CDR3 spans 12 residues. Germline V CDR1 and CDR2: SEHNR, FQNEAQ (reference sequence). CDR3 nucleotide sequence: TGTGCCGGTAGCGGGGCTGACAATGAGCAGTTCTTC. Protein: CAGSGADNEQFF.

The sample holds one count of this clone. V gene TRBV15 combines with J gene TRBJ1-5; D might be TRBD1 (5 bases). Trimming cost V 2 bases and J 7 bases, with 9 bases left between them. CDR3 length: 13 amino acids. Per the germline V gene, CDR1 is LNHNV and CDR2 is YYDKDF (reference sequence). As DNA, the CDR3 is TGTGCCACCAGCAGATTCCGGGGGCAGCCCCAGCATTTT. This codes for CATSRFRGQPQHF.

The V call is TRBV13, the J call TRBJ2-5; 7 bases match TRBD1. CDR3 length equals 17 residues. The V and J ends lost 5 bases and 2 bases, in that order; junction bases with no gene match: 14. The germline gives CDR1 PRHDT, CDR2 FYEKMQ (reference sequence). Here the CDR3 reads CASSERKPGQIQETQYF. CDR3 in DNA: TGTGCCAGCAGCGAGAGAAAGCCGGGACAGATACAAGAGACCCAGTACTTC.

This clone appeared a few times. The genes are TRBV19 and TRBJ1-6, with a tentative D call TRBD1 (5 bases). The CDR3 spans 15 residues. The germline V gene encodes CDR1 LNHDA and CDR2 SQIVND (reference sequence). Trimming shortened V by 7 bases and J by 2 bases, and 12 bases separated the two germline ends. CDR3: CASTVGGTYNSPLHF. CDR3 in DNA: TGTGCCAGTACCGTGGGGGGGACCTATAATTCACCCCTCCACTTT.

This clone was counted a few times. The chain is built from TRBV9 and TRBJ1-3, with D perhaps TRBD1 (5 bases). Germline V lookup: CDR1 SGDLS, CDR2 YYNGEE. V was shortened by 0 bases and J by 0 bases, with 13 bases between the two germline ends. This CDR3 is built from 17 residues. This chain's CDR3 is CASSVADSLSSGNTIYF. As DNA, the CDR3 is TGTGCCAGCAGCGTAGCTGACAGTCTAAGCTCTGGAAACACCATATATTTT.

The CDR3 here is CATTSSYEQYF. The CDR3 DNA is TGTGCCACCACCTCATCCTACGAGCAGTACTTC. The rearrangement uses TRBV6-1 and TRBJ2-7; no definite D call. Germline V gives CDR1 MNHNS, CDR2 SASEGT. The CDR3 runs 11 residues. V shed 10 bases and J shed 1 base, with 8 bases lying between them.

The V gene is TRBV6-5, the J gene TRBJ2-7; D tentatively reads TRBD1 or TRBD2 (7 bases each). The V gene's germline CDR1 is MNHEY and CDR2 SVGAGI. V was clipped by 6 bases and J by 5 bases, with 20 bases between them. This CDR3 comprises 15 residues. In DNA, the CDR3 is TGTGCCAGCAGGGCCTTACAGACAGGGAGGGACGAGCAGTACTTC. It encodes CASRALQTGRDEQYF.

This clone was observed a few times. This chain connects TRBV5-6 to TRBJ2-1; the D is unclear. Germline-derived CDR1 and CDR2 are SGHDT and YYEEEE. Trimming pared 0 bases from V and 3 bases from J, leaving 10 bases between. The CDR3 is 15 residues long. The CDR3 loop is CASSLGNRYYNEQFF. CDR3 bases: TGTGCCAGCAGCTTGGGTAACAGATACTACAATGAGCAGTTCTTC.

The CDR3 DNA is TGTGCCAGCAGAGGGGACAGGGTATACGGCGAGCAGTACTTC. Its translation is CASRGDRVYGEQYF. The V gene is TRBV6-5, the J gene TRBJ2-7, with 9 bases fitting TRBD1. Germline V CDR1 and CDR2: MNHEY, SVGAGI. Trimming took 6 bases from V and 6 from J; bases not matched to a gene: 9. This CDR3 comprises 14 residues.

This clone was counted between two and nine times. This sequence joins TRBV19 and TRBJ2-2; D might be TRBD1 (7 bases). The CDR3 runs to 13 residues. Germline-derived CDR1 and CDR2 are LNHDA and SQIVND (reference sequence). V was pared by 9 bases and J by 6 bases, with 14 bases between. This CDR3 is CASQQGEAGELFF. The CDR3, as DNA: TGTGCCAGCCAGCAGGGGGAGGCCGGGGAGCTGTTTTTT.

On this clone: One junction end does not reproduce the germline sequence, and a read error may be involved. The V gene is TRBV5-3, the J gene TRBJ1-5, with 9 bases aligning to TRBD1. TRBV5-3 is noted as an ORF with a role that remains uncertain. The CDR3 has 15 residues. Here the CDR3 reads CASSLLTGGPQPQHF. For the CDR3, the DNA is TGTGCCAGCAGCTTGCTTACAGGGGGCCCTCAGCCCCAGCATTTT.

This clone has just one count. The genes are TRBV28 and TRBJ2-6; D gene unclear. In germline, CDR1 is MDHEN, CDR2 SYDVKM. The length of the CDR3 is 16 residues. Trimming took 3 bases from V and 0 from J, leaving 9 bases between them. CDR3: CASSLNPVSGANVLTF. Here the CDR3 DNA reads TGTGCCAGCAGTTTGAACCCCGTCTCTGGGGCCAACGTCCTGACTTTC.

The chain has TRBV7-9 and TRBJ2-2, with no clear D. Germline V gene data show CDR1 as SEHNR and CDR2 as FQNEAQ (reference sequence). This CDR3 comprises 13 residues. The V end lost 4 bases, the J end lost 6 bases, and 9 bases lay between the germline ends. CDR3 nucleotide sequence: TGTGCCAGCAGCTCGGAGTATGCCGGGGAGCTGTTTTTT. Residues: CASSSEYAGELFF.